Below, 24 T cell receptor beta chains from the same sample are listed, as sequenced in a study of shared clonotypes between healthy human individuals. TCRdb's copy holds only in-frame clones and misses some; the assay was immunoSEQ multiplex PCR. The table lists 2 million to 2.5 million clones, around 90% of them singletons. The sequenced sample consisted of naive CD4+ T cells from PBMCs. Subset meaning: CD45RA+ positively selected. These receptor sequences come from a man aged 18 to 29 in good health. Some clones in this sample may be carry-over from other donors' samples.

This clone was found once. The chain recombines TRBV6-5 with TRBJ1-4, with TRBD1 matching over 11 bases. Germline values: CDR1 MNHEY, CDR2 SVGAGI. V was clipped by 5 bases and J by 8 bases; unmatched bases: 7. The CDR3 is 15 residues long. This CDR3 is CASSLNRDRGEKLFF. CDR3 nucleotide sequence: TGTGCCAGCAGTCTCAACCGGGACAGGGGGGAAAAACTGTTTTTT.

The V and J genes are TRBV18 and TRBJ2-1; TRBD1 agrees at 9 bases. Germline trimming cut 5 bases from V and 9 bases from J; bases unmatched to any gene: 14. This CDR3 comprises 16 residues. CDR1 and CDR2 (germline): KGHSH, LQKENI. The CDR3 here is CASSSATGTGQREQFF. CDR3 sequence (DNA): TGTGCCAGCTCATCTGCTACCGGGACAGGGCAACGTGAGCAGTTCTTC.

The rearrangement uses TRBV11-2 and TRBJ2-5; no definite D call. Trimming stripped 0 bases from V and 5 bases from J, with 16 bases between. Germline assignment: CDR1 SGHAT and CDR2 FQNNGV. This CDR3 has 16 amino acids. The CDR3 is CASSLDLTLGMETQYF. The CDR3 region has the DNA TGTGCCAGCAGCTTAGATCTTACGTTAGGAATGGAGACCCAGTACTTC.

V usage is TRBV7-9 and J usage is TRBJ2-1; 14 bases are a match to TRBD2. The V segment lost 2 bases and the J segment 7 bases; nucleotides outside the gene matches: 10. The CDR3 covers 18 residues. The V gene's germline CDR1 is SEHNR and CDR2 FQNEAQ (reference sequence). CDR3 sequence: CASSLSVGTSGRGNEQFF. CDR3 bases: TGTGCCAGCAGCTTATCGGTCGGGACTAGCGGGAGAGGGAATGAGCAGTTCTTC.

V usage is TRBV7-9 and J usage is TRBJ1-4; a possible D gene is TRBD1 (5 bases). The CDR3 is made up of 16 amino acids. The germline gives CDR1 SEHNR, CDR2 FQNEAQ (reference sequence). The V and J ends lost 6 bases and 0 bases respectively, with 14 bases between them. The CDR3 DNA is TGTGCCAGCAGAGAGGGGAGAGGGGCAACTAATGAAAAACTGTTTTTT. This translates into CASREGRGATNEKLFF.

The chain recombines TRBV18 with TRBJ1-4; D gene uncertain. The CDR3 spans 12 residues. Germline values: CDR1 KGHSH, CDR2 LQKENI. With 0 bases removed from V and 8 bases from J, the gap between germline ends came to 4 bases. The DNA for the CDR3 is TGTGCCAGCTCACCACCCTTAGAAAAACTGTTTTTT. Amino acids: CASSPPLEKLFF.

This clone was detected a few times. The V call is TRBV20-1, the J call TRBJ2-5; D is unclear. This CDR3 is built from 11 residues. The V gene's germline CDR1 is DFQATT and CDR2 SNEGSKA (reference sequence). Deletions cut 6 bases from V and 5 bases from J, with 10 bases between. CDR3 sequence reads: CSAPLGETQYF. CDR3 bases: TGCAGTGCCCCCCTTGGGGAGACCCAGTACTTC.

The J gene is TRBJ2-5, the V gene TRBV12-5, with 7 bases identical to TRBD1. The germline V gene has CDR1 LGHNT and CDR2 FRNRAP. The CDR3 sequence is 15 residues long. The CDR3 DNA reads TGTGCCGACAGGGTACCGATAAGACTTGGAAAGACCCAGTACTTC. The encoded protein is CADRVPIRLGKTQYF.

This rearrangement joins TRBV4-1 to TRBJ1-5; tentative D call: TRBD1 (5 bases). The CDR3 has 15 residues. The V and J ends lost 4 bases and 5 bases respectively, with 15 bases between them. The germline gives CDR1 MGHRA, CDR2 YSYEKL. CDR3: CASSRLGTVDQPQHF. The CDR3, as DNA: TGCGCCAGCAGCCGCCTAGGGACGGTTGATCAGCCCCAGCATTTT.

This rearrangement joins TRBV5-1 to TRBJ2-5; D is tentatively TRBD1 or TRBD2 (7 bases each). Germline V CDR1 and CDR2: SGHRS, YFSETQ. Trimming stripped 4 bases from V and 7 bases from J, with 17 bases between. This CDR3 has 14 amino acids. CDR3 nucleotide sequence: TGCGCCAGCAGCCCGGGACAGAGGGAGGGGACCCAGTACTTC. Translation gives CASSPGQREGTQYF.

The V gene is TRBV10-3, the J gene TRBJ1-1; no clear D. Germline loops: CDR1 ENHRY, CDR2 SYGVKD. There are 14 residues in the CDR3. Trimming pared 9 bases from V and 4 bases from J, leaving 18 bases between. The DNA for the CDR3 is TGTGCCATACACACGCCCGGGGTGGGCACTGAAGCTTTCTTT. This translates into CAIHTPGVGTEAFF.

The V gene is TRBV7-3, the J gene TRBJ1-1, with 8 nucleotides matching TRBD1. Germline-derived CDR1 and CDR2 are SGHTA and FQGTGA. This CDR3 is built from 13 residues. J gave up 6 bases and V 5 bases, and 5 bases lay outside the gene matches. The DNA of the CDR3 is TGTGCCAGCAGCACCCAGGGGGCGGCTGAAGCTTTCTTT. Translating it yields CASSTQGAAEAFF.

The gene calls are TRBV5-1 and TRBJ2-5, with 11 bases identical to TRBD1. After removal of 0 bases from V and 9 bases from J, the junction contained 4 bases not matched to a gene. The CDR3 spans 14 residues. CDR1 is SGHRS and CDR2 is YFSETQ in the germline V gene. CDR3 nucleotides: TGCGCCAGCAGCTTGGATGGACAGGGGGCATCCCAGTACTTC. Its translation: CASSLDGQGASQYF.

In its sample, this clone was seen once. The V and J genes are TRBV4-1 and TRBJ1-2; TRBD1 is a possible D gene (5 bases). The ends were cut back, 0 bases at V and 3 bases at J, with 17 bases in the middle. This CDR3 region has 17 residues. Germline-derived CDR1 and CDR2 are MGHRA and YSYEKL. The CDR3 region is CASSQDGVGQGYYGYTF. The CDR3 nucleotides are TGCGCCAGCAGCCAAGACGGCGTTGGGCAGGGTTACTATGGCTACACCTTC.

The V and J genes are TRBV28 and TRBJ2-7; D possibly matches TRBD1 or TRBD2 (5 bases each). This CDR3 has 13 residues. Germline values: CDR1 MDHEN, CDR2 SYDVKM. V was clipped by 8 bases and J by 2 bases, with 13 bases between them. CDR3 loop: CASGLRQTYEQYF. CDR3 nucleotide sequence: TGTGCCAGCGGACTCCGACAGACCTACGAGCAGTACTTC.

The chain recombines TRBV6-1 with TRBJ2-3; weak D call: TRBD2 (6 bases). This CDR3 is 16 amino acids long. CDR1 is MNHNS, CDR2 SASEGT, per germline. With 2 bases removed from V and 0 bases from J, the gap between germline ends came to 12 bases. In DNA, the CDR3 is TGTGCCAGCAGTGAACGGCGGGAAGGTAGCACAGATACGCAGTATTTT. Encoded protein: CASSERREGSTDTQYF.

The chain links TRBV5-1 to TRBJ1-5; D perhaps matches TRBD1 (6 bases). The CDR3 has 16 amino acids. Per germline, CDR1 SGHRS and CDR2 YFSETQ. V was cut by 2 bases and J by 7 bases, with 19 bases left in between. CDR3 in amino acids: CASSLGPRGAGQPQHF. CDR3 coding DNA: TGCGCCAGCAGCTTAGGGCCCCGGGGGGCTGGCCAGCCCCAGCATTTT.

The chain couples TRBV5-1 to TRBJ2-7; 8 bases are a match to TRBD1. The V and J ends lost 2 bases and 3 bases, in that order; junction bases with no gene match: 7. This CDR3 has 15 amino acids. Germline CDR1 is SGHRS and CDR2 is YFSETQ. The CDR3 DNA follows: TGCGCCAGCAGCTTCGGGACAGGTTTTATCTACGAGCAGTACTTC. Its protein is CASSFGTGFIYEQYF.

The V call is TRBV11-2, the J call TRBJ2-3; D may be TRBD2 (6 bases). V lost 1 base and J 8 bases, leaving 16 bases between the germline ends. This CDR3 is built from 15 residues. Germline V lookup: CDR1 SGHAT, CDR2 FQNNGV. Here the CDR3 reads CASSLVASAPPTQYF. CDR3 nucleotides: TGTGCCAGCAGCTTAGTGGCTAGCGCCCCTCCTACGCAGTATTTT.

V gene TRBV5-6 combines with J gene TRBJ1-5; D may be TRBD1 (6 bases). Looked up from germline, CDR1 is SGHDT and CDR2 is YYEEEE. V lost 1 base and J 6 bases, leaving 11 bases between the germline ends. The CDR3 is made up of 14 amino acids. The CDR3 loop reads CASSLSRGGQPQHF. Here the CDR3 DNA reads TGTGCCAGCAGCTTGAGCAGGGGTGGTCAGCCCCAGCATTTT.

J is TRBJ1-2 and V is TRBV18, with D tentatively TRBD1 (5 bases). Germline CDR1 KGHSH, CDR2 LQKENI. The CDR3 has 14 amino acids. V gave up 4 bases and J gave up 6 bases, with 15 bases separating them. CDR3 amino acids: CASSRIRVGDGYTF. In DNA, the CDR3 is TGTGCCAGCTCACGAATCAGGGTCGGAGATGGCTACACCTTC.

The genes are TRBV25-1 and TRBJ2-3; D is undetermined. The germline gives CDR1 MGHDK, CDR2 SYGVNS. The V and J ends lost 7 bases and 0 bases respectively, with 11 bases between them. CDR3 size: 14 residues. CDR3 bases: TGTGCCAGCACCCCCAACCTTAGCACAGATACGCAGTATTTT. This sequence encodes CASTPNLSTDTQYF.

The V gene is TRBV4-1, the J gene TRBJ2-3; the D is unclear. The ends were cut back, 4 bases at V and 2 bases at J, with 10 bases in the middle. CDR1 and CDR2 (germline): MGHRA, YSYEKL. This CDR3 spans 14 amino acids. The CDR3 is CASSRPGVTDTQYF. In DNA, the CDR3 is TGCGCCAGCAGCCGACCTGGGGTCACAGATACGCAGTATTTT.

The gene calls are TRBV5-4 and TRBJ2-3; perhaps TRBD2 as D (5 bases). This CDR3 has 15 amino acids. Germline CDR1 SGHNT, CDR2 YYREEE (reference sequence). V lost 4 bases to trimming and J lost 4 bases, with 16 bases between them. The CDR3 DNA is TGTGCCAGCAGCCCGGCGGTCCTAGCTTCAGATACGCAGTATTTT. Protein product: CASSPAVLASDTQYF. The variable domain in full, completed from reference TRBV5-4 and TRBJ2-3, reads ETGVTQSPTHLIKTRGQQVTLRCSSQSGHNTVSWYQQALGQGPQFIFQYYREEENGRGNFPPRFSGLQFPNYSSELNVNALELDDSALYLCASSPAVLASDTQYFGPGTRLTVL.